This T cell receptor beta chain was retrieved from a study of blood T cells in healthy people across ages. Each individual donor underwent a draw of ten milliliters of peripheral blood. The CDR3 totals 15 residues. Germline values: CDR1 LGHDT, CDR2 YNNKEL (reference sequence). Trimming took off 2 bases at V and 4 bases at J, with 12 bases between the two ends. Primers used in a second PCR of about 7 to 11 cycles were a sample-barcoded 5' primer and a J-beta primer mix. Each cDNA molecule, via a template-switch adaptor with 12 random nucleotides, was tagged. TCRdb used MiXCR to reprocess the 5' RACE reads, holding one entry per CDR3 protein. The sample holds under 2,000,000 distinct CDR3 sequences, less than 50% seen once.

The sample taken for sequencing was blood. This TCR derives from a woman between 35 and 50 years old in good health. This chain connects TRBV3-1 to TRBJ2-1, with D unresolved. The CDR3 DNA sequence: TGTGCCAGCAGCCAAATAGTTAAGGGTTACAATGAGCAGTTCTTC. It specifies CASSQIVKGYNEQFF.